This T cell receptor beta chain was identified during a study of beta chain features in type 1 diabetes. Study observations and caveats: Moderate yet significant TCRB CDR3 shortening was seen in Type 1 diabetes patients in all four CD4+ subsets.

Regarding this clone: Its matching antigen is unknown.

Expressed TCRB transcripts were sequenced because the isolated RNA had all been reverse transcribed beforehand. The method was immunoSEQ multiplex PCR; TCRdb's version includes in-frame clones alone and lacks a portion of them. The table includes 250,000 or so clones, about 20% detected once. CDR3 length equals 13 residues. CDR1 and CDR2 (germline): MNHNY, SVGAGI (reference sequence). Trimming took 6 bases from V and 3 from J; bases not matched to a gene: 2. Sequences were obtained from naive CD4+ T cells from blood. The rearrangement links TRBV6-6 to TRBJ1-5, with 7 positions matching TRBD1. This TCR came from a woman aged 40 to 50 with type 1 diabetes. CDR3 DNA: TGTGCCAGCAGCGACAGGGCCAATCAGCCCCAGCATTTT. This gives the protein CASSDRANQPQHF.